These 2 T cell receptor beta chains came from one sample sequenced in a study of T cell repertoires in cytomegalovirus infection. No antigen has been identified for these receptors. TCRdb re-called the reads with MiXCR, one entry per CDR3 protein. The sample lists about 78,000 distinct CDR3 sequences, roughly 40% occurring once. The source material was CD8+ T cells from cultured PBMCs, sampled from culture after CMV antigen stimulation. Receptors were obtained from a human donor in good health (CMV status not recorded). Some clones in this sample may be carry-over from other donors' samples.

The chain carries TRBV19 and TRBJ2-3; tentative D call: TRBD2 (5 bases). CDR3 length equals 17 residues. Germline CDR1 LNHDA, CDR2 SQIVND (reference sequence). Between the trimmed V and J ends, which lost 4 bases and 0 bases, there was a span of 17 bases. The CDR3 nucleotides are TGTGCCAGTAGTAGCCCCGGAGGTTACTCTAGCACAGATACGCAGTATTTT. It encodes CASSSPGGYSSTDTQYF.

The chain uses TRBV7-6 and TRBJ1-2; D uncertain. V shed 5 bases and J shed 4 bases, with 11 bases lying between them. Germline-derived CDR1 and CDR2 are SGHVS and FNYEAQ. The CDR3 is made up of 13 amino acids. In nucleotides, the CDR3 is TGTGCCAGCAGCCCCCAAAACATCTATGGCTACACCTTC. As protein: CASSPQNIYGYTF.